The rows below give T cell receptor beta chains drawn from one sample of a study of T cells in Graves' hyperthyroidism and ophthalmopathy. TCRdb used MiXCR to reprocess the multiplex PCR reads, holding one entry per CDR3 protein. The sample consists of 500,000 to 600,000 distinct CDR3 sequences, more than 45% of them appearing once. The sequenced sample was peripheral blood or thyroid tissue (not recorded which). These receptors came from a woman under 30 with Graves' hyperthyroidism. The CDR3 runs from the conserved cysteine through the conserved F or W. Size tells how often a clone was seen (once, few, many) or the class of an expanded clone, and some rows leave it out.

clone size	V gene	J gene	CDR3 protein
-	TRBV2	TRBJ1-2	CASRSGRADGYTF
many	TRBV7-3	TRBJ2-7	CASSLSAGSSYEQYF
-	TRBV2	TRBJ1-5	CASSEVGGDQPQHF
-	TRBV7-8	TRBJ2-7	CASSSRTPGAYEQYF
many	TRBV7-9	TRBJ2-7	CASSLGQGSLNF
many	TRBV11-3	TRBJ2-5	CASGLGLAGQETQYF
many	TRBV7-8	TRBJ1-5	CASSLAAGVGQPQHF
many	TRBV25-1	TRBJ2-2	CASRTGTGGLGELFF
many	TRBV5-1	TRBJ1-5	CASSLGGADQPQHF
many	TRBV5-1	TRBJ2-7	CASRGASGAYEQYF
-	TRBV7-6	TRBJ1-1	CASSLVLAAEAFF
-	TRBV18	TRBJ1-4	CASSPSDRSNEKLFF
few	TRBV24-1	TRBJ2-5	CARGQVGETQYF
many	TRBV19	TRBJ2-2	CASIQGVGPGTGELFF
many	TRBV5-1	TRBJ1-4	CASSLESGIGNEKLFF
-	TRBV29-1	TRBJ1-5	CSAGLGGQPQHF
few	TRBV5-1	TRBJ2-3	CASASQASTDTQYF
many	TRBV6-6	TRBJ1-6	CASSYSSAYNSPLHF
-	TRBV12-3/TRBV12-4	TRBJ2-5	CASRQGLAGQETQYF
-	TRBV11-3	TRBJ2-7	CASSPRLVGDKPYEQYF
-	TRBV9	TRBJ1-2	CASSTRQGAYGYTF
many	TRBV6-6	TRBJ1-1	CASTDAGEGAFF
many	TRBV29-1	TRBJ1-4	CSVELGVGEKLFF
-	TRBV5-1	TRBJ2-7	CARPHSFYEQYF
-	TRBV29-1	TRBJ1-5	CSVTGGGQPQHF
-	TRBV19	TRBJ1-6	CASSAGKVVNSPLHF
-	TRBV10-3	TRBJ2-5	CAISSFRVVGETQYF
many	TRBV5-8	TRBJ2-7	CASSLGEALSSYEQYF
many	TRBV29-1	TRBJ2-5	CSVAWAPQETQYF
-	TRBV24-1	TRBJ2-5	CATSDTAGVAETQYF
-	TRBV29-1	TRBJ2-5	CSVRAGGETQYF
-	TRBV10-3	TRBJ1-2	CAISAKDPPRYTF
many	TRBV24-1	TRBJ2-2	CATSDPTGRMNTGELFF
many	TRBV6-6	TRBJ2-5	CASWEGTETQYF
few	TRBV6-6	TRBJ2-7	CASSMGLAGVTEQYF
-	TRBV7-8	TRBJ1-2	CASSLQASSAGQGYGYTF
many	TRBV7-9	TRBJ2-5	CASRKGFGGRETQYF
-	TRBV7-2	TRBJ2-7	CASSLSGGFYSYEQYF
-	TRBV6-1	TRBJ2-3	CASSYSGTGATDTQYF
many	TRBV10-3	TRBJ2-7	CAISEGESYEQYF
-	TRBV6-5	TRBJ1-6	CASSYSGQGGRPLHF
-	TRBV9	TRBJ2-7	CASSVAGDYSGYEQYF
many	TRBV27	TRBJ1-4	CASSFDRVGEKLFF
-	TRBV29-1	TRBJ2-7	CSVEEATYEQYF
-	TRBV7-2	TRBJ2-5	CASRAYVEETQYF
many	TRBV15	TRBJ2-7	CATSRDGGSVYEQYF
-	TRBV29-1	TRBJ1-2	CSVRERNYGYTF
many	TRBV7-2	TRBJ1-1	CASSLMGNTEAFF
-	TRBV5-1	TRBJ2-3	CASSLGHRGDTQYF